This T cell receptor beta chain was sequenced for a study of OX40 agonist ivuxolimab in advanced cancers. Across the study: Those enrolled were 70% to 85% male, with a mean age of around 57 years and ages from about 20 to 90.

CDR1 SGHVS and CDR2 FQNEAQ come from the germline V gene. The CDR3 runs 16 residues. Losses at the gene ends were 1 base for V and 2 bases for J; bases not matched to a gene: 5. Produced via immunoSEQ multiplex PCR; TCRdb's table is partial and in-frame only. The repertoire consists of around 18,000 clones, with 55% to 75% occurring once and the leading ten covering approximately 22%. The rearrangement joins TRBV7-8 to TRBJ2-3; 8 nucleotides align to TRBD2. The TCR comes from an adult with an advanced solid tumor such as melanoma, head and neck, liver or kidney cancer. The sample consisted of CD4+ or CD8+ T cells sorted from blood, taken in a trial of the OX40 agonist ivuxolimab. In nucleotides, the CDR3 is TGTGCCAGCAGCTTAGGGATAGCGGGGACCACAGATACGCAGTATTTT. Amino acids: CASSLGIAGTTDTQYF.